The T cell receptor beta chain under discussion was sequenced for a study of cytomegalovirus exposure and HLA in healthy donors. About this clone itself: A read error may produce the germline difference seen at one junction end.

Amplification used 60 Vbeta primers and 13 Jbeta primers. This table comes from immunoSEQ multiplex PCR, and its TCRdb copy is limited to in-frame clones, with some not included. The data show about 93,000 clones, over 60% seen once. The germline gives CDR1 SGHVS, CDR2 FQNEAQ. This CDR3 is built from 16 residues. This clonotype was obtained from a boy between 10 and 17 years old in good health and CMV-seropositive. The sequenced sample was PBMCs. The rearrangement uses TRBV7-8 and TRBJ1-2, with 9 bases aligning to TRBD1. CDR3 loop: CASSPPIHTGGSANPF. Written as DNA, the CDR3 is TGTGCCAGCAGCCCTCCCATCCATACAGGGGGCTCTGCGAACCCCTTC.